Sequencing of this T cell receptor beta chain was carried out in a study of tumor-infiltrating lymphocytes in primary liver carcinoma. On this clonotype itself: Its antigen remains unidentified.

The roughly 18-34 mg bulk tissue piece was not sorted before simultaneous RNA and DNA extraction. The sampling covered five separate regions of each tumor. TCR beta cDNA was reverse-transcribed from approximately 0.45 ug of total RNA. The reaction used a constant-region primer and ProtoScript II reverse transcriptase. Libraries for TCR beta were built through three nested multiplex PCR rounds, which together made up a slightly modified ARM-PCR procedure. The opening two PCR rounds, approximately 10 cycles each, paired TRBV1-TRBV30 forward primers with a C-beta reverse primer. A single record per CDR3 protein comes from TCRdb applying MiXCR to the multiplex PCR reads. The sample yields 95,000 to 150,000 distinct CDR3 sequences, roughly three fifths seen once. General observations from the study: For tumor-adjacent and tumor-blood pairs, overlap was less than that seen for tumor region pairs. Only about 7-24% of top clones occurred in every one of the five tumor regions.

The CDR3 is 14 amino acids. V was pared by 6 bases and J by 9 bases, with 21 bases between. Per the germline V gene, CDR1 is DFQATT and CDR2 is SNEGSKA (reference sequence). The TCR comes from an older woman with primary liver carcinoma and hepatitis B virus infection. This chain joins TRBV20-1 and TRBJ2-1; D is perhaps TRBD2 (5 bases). Sequenced sample: liver tumor tissue from sampling region 1. Subset here: tumor region T1, superior pole. CDR3: CSARKTPTRGEQFF. DNA of the CDR3: TGCAGTGCAAGGAAGACTCCTACTCGGGGTGAGCAGTTCTTC.